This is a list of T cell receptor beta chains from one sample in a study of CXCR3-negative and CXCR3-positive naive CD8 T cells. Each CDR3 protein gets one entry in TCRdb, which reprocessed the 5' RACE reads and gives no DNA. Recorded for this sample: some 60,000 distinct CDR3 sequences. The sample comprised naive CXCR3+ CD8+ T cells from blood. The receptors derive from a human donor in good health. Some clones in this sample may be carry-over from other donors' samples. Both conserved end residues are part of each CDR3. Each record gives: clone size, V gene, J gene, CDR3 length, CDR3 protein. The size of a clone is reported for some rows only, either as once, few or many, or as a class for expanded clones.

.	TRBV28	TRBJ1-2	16	CASSLSERDANYGYTF
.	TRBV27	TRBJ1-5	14	CASSSYWSNQPQHF
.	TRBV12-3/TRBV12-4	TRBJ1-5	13	CASSRQMHQPQHF
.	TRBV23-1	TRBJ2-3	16	CASSHISPGQTDTQYF
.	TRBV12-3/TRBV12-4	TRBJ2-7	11	CASQGSYEQYF
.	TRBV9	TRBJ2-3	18	CASSVGLGLADSTDTQYF
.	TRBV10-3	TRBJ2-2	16	CAIRRGEPPNTGELFF
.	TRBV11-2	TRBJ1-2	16	CASSPLRDGLLWGYTF
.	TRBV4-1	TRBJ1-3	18	CASSQEGDRAISGNTIYF
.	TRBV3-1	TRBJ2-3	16	CASSQEFGTGLYTQYF
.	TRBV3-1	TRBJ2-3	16	CASSTTGTANTDTQYF
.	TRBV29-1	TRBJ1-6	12	CSVQQGSSPLHF
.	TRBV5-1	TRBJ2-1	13	CASSWSRNNEQFF
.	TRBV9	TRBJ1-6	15	CASSVAGQPNSPLHF
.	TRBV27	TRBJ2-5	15	CASSYLRTGRETQYF
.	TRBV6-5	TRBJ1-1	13	CASSYGGQPEAFF
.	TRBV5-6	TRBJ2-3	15	CASSDGQFRTDTQYF
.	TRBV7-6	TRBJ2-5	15	CASSLPSGAQETQYF
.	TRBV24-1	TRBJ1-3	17	CATSDLPLGSSGNTIYF
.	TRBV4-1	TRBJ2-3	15	CASSRLVDSTDTQYF
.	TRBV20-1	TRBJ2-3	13	CSARGLSTDTQYF
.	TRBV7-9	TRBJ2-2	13	CASSDTTDRELFF
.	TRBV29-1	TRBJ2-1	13	CSVDLASYTEQFF
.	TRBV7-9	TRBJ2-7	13	CASSSSGSYEQYF
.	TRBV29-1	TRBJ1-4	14	CSVGRGGNNEKLFF
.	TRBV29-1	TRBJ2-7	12	CSVEDRAYEQYF
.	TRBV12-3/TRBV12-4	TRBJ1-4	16	CASSLRAWATNEKLFF
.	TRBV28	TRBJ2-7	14	CASSFLGLSYEQYF
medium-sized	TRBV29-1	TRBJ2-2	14	CSGWGQGSTGELFF
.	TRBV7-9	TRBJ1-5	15	CASSPGPVWTQAQHF
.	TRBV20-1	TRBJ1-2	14	CSASPDRSPYGYTF
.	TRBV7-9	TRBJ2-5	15	CASSLVGLAKETQYF
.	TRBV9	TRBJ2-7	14	CASSVGRSPYEQYF
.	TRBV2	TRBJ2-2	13	CASTDRVTGELFF
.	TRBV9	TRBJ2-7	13	CASSVDNSYEQYF
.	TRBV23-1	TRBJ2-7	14	CARVGTRSSYEQYF
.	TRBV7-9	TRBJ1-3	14	CASRHTDSGNTIYF
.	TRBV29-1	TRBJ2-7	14	CSVVFGTGSYEQYF
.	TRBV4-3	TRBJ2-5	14	CASSEQEYQEAQYF
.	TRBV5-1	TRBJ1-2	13	CASSLPGPGGYTF
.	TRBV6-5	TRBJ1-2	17	CASSYRGNVKENYGYTF
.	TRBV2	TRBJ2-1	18	CASSDWRRGSSSYNEQFF
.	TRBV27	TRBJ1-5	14	CASSLFQTNQPQHF
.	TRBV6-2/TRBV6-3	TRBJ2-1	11	CASSHGGEQFF
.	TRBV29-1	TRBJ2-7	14	CSVEAGTGTYEQYF
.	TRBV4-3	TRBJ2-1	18	CASSQDSGGGVAYNEQFF